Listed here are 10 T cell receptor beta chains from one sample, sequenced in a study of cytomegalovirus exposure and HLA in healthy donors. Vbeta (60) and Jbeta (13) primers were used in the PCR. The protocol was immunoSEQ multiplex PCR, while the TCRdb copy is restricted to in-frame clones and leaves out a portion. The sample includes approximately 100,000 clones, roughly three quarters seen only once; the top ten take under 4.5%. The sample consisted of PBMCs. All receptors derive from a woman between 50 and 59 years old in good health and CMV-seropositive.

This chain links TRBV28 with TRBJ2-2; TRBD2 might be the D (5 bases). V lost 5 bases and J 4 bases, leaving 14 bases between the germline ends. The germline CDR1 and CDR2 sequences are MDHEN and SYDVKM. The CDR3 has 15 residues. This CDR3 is CASSPPQRGTGELFF. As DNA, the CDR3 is TGTGCCAGCAGTCCCCCCCAACGGGGCACCGGGGAGCTGTTTTTT.

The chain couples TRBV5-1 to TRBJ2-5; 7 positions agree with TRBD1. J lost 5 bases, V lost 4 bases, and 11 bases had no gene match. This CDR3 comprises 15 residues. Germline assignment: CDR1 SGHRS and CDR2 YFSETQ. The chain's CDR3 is CASSPRTGPGETQYF. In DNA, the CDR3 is TGCGCCAGCAGCCCTAGGACAGGTCCGGGGGAGACCCAGTACTTC.

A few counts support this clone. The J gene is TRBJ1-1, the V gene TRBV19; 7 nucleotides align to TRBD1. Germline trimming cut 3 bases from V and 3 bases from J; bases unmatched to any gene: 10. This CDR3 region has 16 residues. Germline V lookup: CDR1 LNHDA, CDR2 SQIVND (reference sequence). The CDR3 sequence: CASSIRQGEMDTEAFF. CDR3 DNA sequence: TGTGCCAGTAGTATTCGACAGGGAGAAATGGACACTGAAGCTTTCTTT.

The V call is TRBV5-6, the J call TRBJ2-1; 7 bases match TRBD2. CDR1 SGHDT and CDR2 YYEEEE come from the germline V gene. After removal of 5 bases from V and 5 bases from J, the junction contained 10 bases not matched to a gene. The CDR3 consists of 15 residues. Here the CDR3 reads CASSSPLGLNNEQFF. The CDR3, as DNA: TGTGCCAGCAGTTCTCCCCTGGGACTAAACAATGAGCAGTTCTTC.

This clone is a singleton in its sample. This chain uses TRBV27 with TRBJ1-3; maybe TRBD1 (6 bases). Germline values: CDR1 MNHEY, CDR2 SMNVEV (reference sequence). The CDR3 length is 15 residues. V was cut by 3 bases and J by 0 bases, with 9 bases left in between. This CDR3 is CASSFSRGSGNTIYF. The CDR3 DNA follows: TGTGCCAGCAGTTTTAGCAGGGGCTCTGGAAACACCATATATTTT.

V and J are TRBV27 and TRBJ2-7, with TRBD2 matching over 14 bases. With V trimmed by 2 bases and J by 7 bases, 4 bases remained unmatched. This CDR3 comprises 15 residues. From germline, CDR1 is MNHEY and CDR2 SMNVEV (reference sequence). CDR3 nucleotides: TGTGCCAGCAGTTTAAGGACTAGCGGGGGGAAAGAGCAGTACTTC. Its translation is CASSLRTSGGKEQYF.

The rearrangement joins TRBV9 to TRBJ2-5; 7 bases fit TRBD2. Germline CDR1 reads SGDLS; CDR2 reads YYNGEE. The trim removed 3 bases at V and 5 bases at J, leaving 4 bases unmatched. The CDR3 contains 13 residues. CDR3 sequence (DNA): TGTGCCAGCAGCGCCCGGGGAGGGGAGACCCAGTACTTC. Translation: CASSARGGETQYF. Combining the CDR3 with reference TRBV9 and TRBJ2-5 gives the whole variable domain DSGVTQTPKHLITATGQRVTLRCSPRSGDLSVYWYQQSLDQGLQFLIQYYNGEERAKGNILERFSAQQFPDLHSELNLSSLELGDSALYFCASSARGGETQYFGPGTRLLVL.

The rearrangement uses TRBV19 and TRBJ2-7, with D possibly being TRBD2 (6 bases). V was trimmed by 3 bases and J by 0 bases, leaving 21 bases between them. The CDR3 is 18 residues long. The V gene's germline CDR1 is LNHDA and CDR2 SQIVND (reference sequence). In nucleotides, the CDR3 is TGTGCCAGTAGTATGAGTCTCGTAGGACTACCTGTCTCCTACGAGCAGTACTTC. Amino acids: CASSMSLVGLPVSYEQYF.

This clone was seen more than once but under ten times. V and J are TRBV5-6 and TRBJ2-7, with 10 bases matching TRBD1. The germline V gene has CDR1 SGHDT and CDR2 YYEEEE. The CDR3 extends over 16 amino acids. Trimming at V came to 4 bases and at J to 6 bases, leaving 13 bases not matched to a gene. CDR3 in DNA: TGTGCCAGCAGCCCTCGATTGAAAGGACAGGGGGGCGAGCAGTACTTC. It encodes CASSPRLKGQGGEQYF.

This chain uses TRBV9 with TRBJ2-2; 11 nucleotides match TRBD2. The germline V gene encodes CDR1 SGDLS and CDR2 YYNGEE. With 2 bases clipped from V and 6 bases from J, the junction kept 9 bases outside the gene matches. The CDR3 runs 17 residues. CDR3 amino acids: CASSVTSGGDRPGELFF. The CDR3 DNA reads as TGTGCCAGCAGCGTCACTAGCGGGGGAGACCGCCCCGGGGAGCTGTTTTTT.